What follows are 27 T cell receptor beta chains derived from one specimen sequenced in a study of technical replicates of blood from a few donors. Profiled with immunoSEQ multiplex PCR; TCRdb holds only in-frame clones, not every one. The table shows roughly 70,000 clones, with 85% to 95% occurring only once. Sample: PBMCs. These receptors were taken from a human donor in good health. Some clones in this sample may be carry-over from other donors' samples.

The chain joins TRBV7-9 to TRBJ2-1, with 8 positions matching TRBD2. The CDR3 has 15 residues. The germline gives CDR1 SEHNR, CDR2 FQNEAQ (reference sequence). J was trimmed by 3 bases and V by 1 base; bases with no gene match: 2. The CDR3 is CASSLGTSSYNEQFF. CDR3 DNA sequence: TGTGCCAGCAGCTTAGGGACTAGCAGCTACAATGAGCAGTTCTTC.

The gene calls are TRBV11-2 and TRBJ2-1; possibly TRBD2 for D (6 bases). Germline V gene lookup returns CDR1 SGHAT and CDR2 FQNNGV. The CDR3 contains 14 residues. With 1 base removed from V and 4 bases from J, the gap between germline ends came to 8 bases. The CDR3: CASSLAGEYNEQFF. Written as DNA, the CDR3 is TGTGCCAGCAGCTTAGCGGGAGAGTACAATGAGCAGTTCTTC.

This clone occurred once. The chain has TRBV6-6 and TRBJ1-4; TRBD1 aligns across 7 bases. Trimming at V came to 2 bases and at J to 5 bases, leaving 8 bases not matched to a gene. The germline V gene encodes CDR1 MNHNY and CDR2 SVGAGI (reference sequence). The CDR3 extends over 16 amino acids. Written as DNA, the CDR3 is TGTGCCAGCAGTTACCGATTAGGGGGCCTCAATGAAAAACTGTTTTTT. Protein: CASSYRLGGLNEKLFF.

The CDR3 reads CASSLGRLAGAGELFF. CDR3 sequence (DNA): TGTGCCAGCAGTTTAGGCCGGCTAGCGGGAGCCGGGGAGCTGTTTTTT. The rearrangement links TRBV7-3 to TRBJ2-2, with TRBD2 matching 10 bases. In germline, CDR1 is SGHTA, CDR2 FQGTGA. Germline trimming cut 6 bases from V and 6 bases from J; bases unmatched to any gene: 10. The CDR3 spans 16 residues.

V gene TRBV28 combines with J gene TRBJ1-1; weak D call: TRBD1 (5 bases). V was trimmed by 6 bases and J by 3 bases, leaving 8 bases between them. Germline-derived CDR1 and CDR2 are MDHEN and SYDVKM. This CDR3 has 12 amino acids. CDR3: CASRQTDTEAFF. In DNA, the CDR3 is TGTGCCAGCAGACAGACAGACACTGAAGCTTTCTTT.

This chain uses TRBV7-2 with TRBJ2-7; the match to TRBD1 covers 8 bases. The V segment lost 3 bases and the J segment 2 bases; nucleotides outside the gene matches: 9. The CDR3 contains 16 residues. Germline CDR1 reads SGHTA; CDR2 reads FQGNSA. The CDR3 region is CASSFIPTGGPYEQYF. Here the CDR3 DNA reads TGTGCCAGCAGCTTTATCCCCACAGGGGGGCCCTACGAGCAGTACTTC.

The rearrangement joins TRBV18 to TRBJ2-7, with 8 positions matching TRBD1. The CDR3 totals 14 residues. Germline V gives CDR1 KGHSH, CDR2 LQKENI. Losses at the gene ends were 1 base for V and 4 bases for J; bases not matched to a gene: 3. The CDR3 loop is CASSPRDRRYEQYF. The DNA of the CDR3 is TGTGCCAGCTCACCACGGGACAGGAGGTACGAGCAGTACTTC. The variable domain in full, completed from reference TRBV18 and TRBJ2-7, reads NAGVMQNPRHLVRRRGQEARLRCSPMKGHSHVYWYRQLPEEGLKFMVYLQKENIIDESGMPKERFSAEFPKEGPSILRIQQVVRGDSAAYFCASSPRDRRYEQYFGPGTRLTVT.

The V and J genes are TRBV14 and TRBJ1-1, with TRBD1 matching over 7 bases. Germline trimming cut 4 bases from V and 4 bases from J; bases unmatched to any gene: 3. Germline V gene data show CDR1 as SGHDN and CDR2 as FVKESK. The length of the CDR3 is 13 residues. DNA for the CDR3: TGTGCCAGCAGCCGGCAGGGGGTCACTGAAGCTTTCTTT. Its translation is CASSRQGVTEAFF.

J is TRBJ2-1 and V is TRBV30; 10 nucleotides agree with TRBD2. The germline gives CDR1 GTSNPN, CDR2 SVGIG (reference sequence). The CDR3 is 16 amino acids. Trimming at V came to 0 bases and at J to 5 bases, leaving 7 bases not matched to a gene. The CDR3 nucleotides are TGTGCCTGGAGTGTACAAACAAGCGGGAGGGACAATGAGCAGTTCTTC. The encoded protein is CAWSVQTSGRDNEQFF.

The V and J genes are TRBV27 and TRBJ1-5; D gene uncertain. Germline assignment: CDR1 MNHEY and CDR2 SMNVEV (reference sequence). The CDR3 is 14 amino acids. V gave up 2 bases and J gave up 8 bases, with 13 bases separating them. CDR3 in amino acids: CASSLHEGVKPQHF. In DNA, the CDR3 is TGTGCCAGCAGTTTACATGAGGGAGTGAAGCCCCAGCATTTT.

The J gene is TRBJ2-7, the V gene TRBV11-2; 7 bases are shared with TRBD2. Germline lookup yields CDR1 SGHAT and CDR2 FQNNGV. This CDR3 spans 13 amino acids. V lost 6 bases and J lost 4; bases outside the gene matches: 6. CDR3 coding DNA: TGTGCCAGCAGGTCTGGGAGGGTTTACGAGCAGTACTTC. As protein: CASRSGRVYEQYF.

This clone appeared once. This chain uses TRBV9 with TRBJ2-1, with TRBD1 matching 7 bases. V shed 4 bases, J shed 0 bases, and the junction held 16 bases outside the gene matches. This CDR3 has 19 amino acids. Per germline, CDR1 SGDLS and CDR2 YYNGEE. CDR3 amino acids: CASSTSTRGRRTSYNEQFF. The CDR3 nucleotides are TGTGCCAGCAGCACCAGTACTAGGGGGCGACGTACCTCCTACAATGAGCAGTTCTTC.

The chain has TRBV7-6 and TRBJ2-5; TRBD2 matches at 9 bases. V dropped 5 bases and J dropped 5; count of bases not matched to a gene: 9. CDR1 and CDR2 from the germline V gene are SGHVS and FNYEAQ. The CDR3 has 15 residues. CDR3 sequence: CASSRTGLAAETQYF. CDR3 DNA sequence: TGTGCCAGCAGCCGGACGGGACTAGCCGCGGAGACCCAGTACTTC.

The J gene is TRBJ1-6, the V gene TRBV30, with 9 nucleotides matching TRBD1. Trimming removed 2 bases from V and 8 bases from J; junction bases left unmatched: 10. The CDR3 totals 16 residues. CDR1 is GTSNPN, CDR2 SVGIG, per germline (reference sequence). CDR3 amino acids: CAWSIRQGVRDSPLHF. CDR3 nucleotide sequence: TGTGCCTGGAGTATACGACAGGGGGTACGGGATTCACCCCTCCACTTT.

The rearrangement uses TRBV18 and TRBJ1-4; unclear D gene. V was cut by 6 bases and J by 8 bases, with 16 bases left in between. In germline, CDR1 is KGHSH, CDR2 LQKENI. The CDR3 runs 14 residues. In DNA, the CDR3 is TGTGCCAGCTCGCCTGGCGGGGTTGGAGAAAAACTGTTTTTT. This translates into CASSPGGVGEKLFF.

This sequence joins TRBV7-9 and TRBJ1-3, with 7 bases lining up with TRBD1. The CDR3 is 14 residues long. CDR1 and CDR2 from the germline V gene are SEHNR and FQNEAQ (reference sequence). Germline trimming cut 8 bases from V and 0 bases from J; bases unmatched to any gene: 4. CDR3 residues: CASGTVPSGNTIYF. The CDR3 DNA is TGTGCCAGCGGGACAGTACCCTCTGGAAACACCATATATTTT.

This chain joins TRBV5-6 and TRBJ2-5; no reliable D call. Germline V gene lookup returns CDR1 SGHDT and CDR2 YYEEEE. The CDR3 extends over 14 amino acids. V lost 0 bases to trimming and J lost 1 base, with 7 bases between them. This CDR3 reads CASSLEQLQETQYF. The DNA of the CDR3 is TGTGCCAGCAGCTTGGAACAGCTCCAAGAGACCCAGTACTTC.

The V and J genes are TRBV9 and TRBJ1-3, with 9 bases identical to TRBD1. This CDR3 has 20 residues. Per the germline V gene, CDR1 is SGDLS and CDR2 is YYNGEE. Germline trimming cut 3 bases from V and 0 bases from J; bases unmatched to any gene: 16. CDR3 coding DNA: TGTGCCAGCAGCGCCACCTTGGGACAGGGAAAGAAGGACTCTGGAAACACCATATATTTT. This encodes CASSATLGQGKKDSGNTIYF.

V gene TRBV6-5 combines with J gene TRBJ1-5, with unresolved D. Germline V CDR1 and CDR2: MNHEY, SVGAGI. The CDR3 is 16 residues long. Between the trimmed V and J ends, which lost 0 bases and 5 bases, there was a span of 14 bases. The CDR3 nucleotides read TGTGCCAGCAGTTACTCGTACCCCTCCGCGGATCAGCCCCAGCATTTT. It yields the protein CASSYSYPSADQPQHF.

The J gene is TRBJ2-5, the V gene TRBV10-3; tentatively, D is TRBD2 (6 bases). Trimming removed 5 bases from V and 0 bases from J, with 16 bases in between. In germline, CDR1 is ENHRY, CDR2 SYGVKD. The CDR3 contains 16 residues. The CDR3 here is CAISNPAGRDQETQYF. The CDR3 DNA reads TGTGCCATCAGTAACCCTGCGGGGCGGGACCAAGAGACCCAGTACTTC.

V and J are TRBV4-3 and TRBJ2-7; 10 bases align to TRBD2. Germline V gene sequence: CDR1 LGHNA, CDR2 YSLEER. The CDR3 contains 15 residues. V shed 0 bases, J shed 5 bases, and the junction held 4 bases outside the gene matches. The CDR3 spells CASSQDLSGRDEQYF. The CDR3 DNA reads as TGCGCCAGCAGCCAAGATCTGAGCGGGAGGGACGAGCAGTACTTC.

The chain joins TRBV7-2 to TRBJ2-3, with 9 nucleotides matching TRBD1. From germline, CDR1 is SGHTA and CDR2 FQGNSA. The J segment lost 3 bases and the V segment lost 4 bases, leaving 11 bases of the junction unmatched. This CDR3 region has 17 residues. In nucleotides, the CDR3 is TGTGCCAGCAGCTCACCCTCGGGGACAGGGAAGACAGATACGCAGTATTTT. Protein: CASSSPSGTGKTDTQYF.

The gene calls are TRBV19 and TRBJ1-1, with a weak D call TRBD1 (5 bases). The CDR3 consists of 12 residues. Germline V gives CDR1 LNHDA, CDR2 SQIVND (reference sequence). V was clipped by 9 bases and J by 4 bases, with 12 bases between them. This CDR3 is CASTNGATEAFF. In DNA, the CDR3 is TGTGCCAGCACCAATGGGGCCACTGAAGCTTTCTTT.

The chain combines TRBV5-4 with TRBJ2-2, with D hard to call. Trimming took 1 base from V and 4 from J, leaving 5 bases between them. This CDR3 is built from 13 residues. The germline V gene encodes CDR1 SGHNT and CDR2 YYREEE (reference sequence). CDR3 in amino acids: CASSLWSTGELFF. CDR3 nucleotides: TGTGCCAGCAGCTTGTGGAGCACCGGGGAGCTGTTTTTT.

This clone was detected a few times. This chain links TRBV7-7 with TRBJ2-7, with TRBD1 matching 8 bases. Per the germline V gene, CDR1 is SSHAT and CDR2 is FNYEAQ (reference sequence). V gave up 5 bases and J gave up 2 bases; unmatched junction bases: 11. The CDR3 length is 16 residues. CDR3 amino acids: CASSPRGRGHPYEQYF. The CDR3 coding sequence is TGTGCCAGCAGCCCAAGAGGCAGGGGGCACCCCTACGAGCAGTACTTC.

The V call is TRBV15, the J call TRBJ2-1; D gene unclear. With 0 bases removed from V and 12 bases from J, the gap between germline ends came to 21 bases. Germline V gene data show CDR1 as LNHNV and CDR2 as YYDKDF (reference sequence). This CDR3 spans 16 amino acids. CDR3 sequence (DNA): TGTGCCACCAGCAGAGACTTCCCCCGCGCAGGCGAAGGGCAGTTCTTC. This encodes CATSRDFPRAGEGQFF.

The chain employs TRBV5-1 and TRBJ2-4, with 7 bases aligning to TRBD1. The CDR3 consists of 13 residues. Germline V CDR1 and CDR2: SGHRS, YFSETQ. V lost 1 base to trimming and J lost 8 bases; unmatched junction nucleotides: 3. CDR3 bases: TGCGCCAGCAGCTTGCAGGGGGTTGACATTCAGTACTTC. Its protein is CASSLQGVDIQYF.